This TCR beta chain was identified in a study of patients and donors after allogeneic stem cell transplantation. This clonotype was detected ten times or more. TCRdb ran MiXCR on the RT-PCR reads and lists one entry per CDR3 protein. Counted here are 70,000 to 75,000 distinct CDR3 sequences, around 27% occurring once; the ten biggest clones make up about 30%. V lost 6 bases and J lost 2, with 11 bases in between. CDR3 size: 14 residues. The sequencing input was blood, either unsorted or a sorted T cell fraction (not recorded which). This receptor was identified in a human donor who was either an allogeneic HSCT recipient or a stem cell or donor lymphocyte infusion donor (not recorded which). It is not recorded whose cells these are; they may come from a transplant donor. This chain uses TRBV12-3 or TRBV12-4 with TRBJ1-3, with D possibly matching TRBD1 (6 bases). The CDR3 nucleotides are TGTGCCAGCAGGGTGGGGGCGGCTGGAAACACCATATATTTT. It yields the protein CASRVGAAGNTIYF.